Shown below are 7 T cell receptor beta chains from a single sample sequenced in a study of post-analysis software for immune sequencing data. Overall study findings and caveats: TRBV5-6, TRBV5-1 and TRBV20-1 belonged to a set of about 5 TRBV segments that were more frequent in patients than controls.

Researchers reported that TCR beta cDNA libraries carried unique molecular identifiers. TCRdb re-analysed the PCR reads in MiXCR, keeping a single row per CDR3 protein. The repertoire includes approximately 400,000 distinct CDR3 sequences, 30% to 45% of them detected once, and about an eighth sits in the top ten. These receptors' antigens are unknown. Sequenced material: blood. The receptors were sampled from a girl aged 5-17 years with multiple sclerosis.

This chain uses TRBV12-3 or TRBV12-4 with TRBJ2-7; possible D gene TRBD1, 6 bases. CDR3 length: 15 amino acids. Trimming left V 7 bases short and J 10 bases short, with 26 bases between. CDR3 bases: TGTGCCAGCACACACCGAAGGGGGTTTGGACGGTCCCAGTACTTC. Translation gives CASTHRRGFGRSQYF.

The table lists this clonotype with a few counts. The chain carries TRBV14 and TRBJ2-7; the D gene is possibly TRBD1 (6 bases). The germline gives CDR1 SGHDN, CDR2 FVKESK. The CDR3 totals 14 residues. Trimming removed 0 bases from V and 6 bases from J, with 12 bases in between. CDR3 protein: CASSQENRAREQYF. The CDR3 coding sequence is TGTGCCAGCAGCCAAGAGAACAGGGCCCGCGAGCAGTACTTC.

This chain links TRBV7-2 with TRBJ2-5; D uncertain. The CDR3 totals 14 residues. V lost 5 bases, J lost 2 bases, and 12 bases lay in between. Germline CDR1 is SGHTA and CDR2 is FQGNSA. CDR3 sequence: CASSKDGPQETQYF. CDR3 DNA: TGTGCCAGCAGCAAAGACGGACCACAAGAGACCCAGTACTTC.

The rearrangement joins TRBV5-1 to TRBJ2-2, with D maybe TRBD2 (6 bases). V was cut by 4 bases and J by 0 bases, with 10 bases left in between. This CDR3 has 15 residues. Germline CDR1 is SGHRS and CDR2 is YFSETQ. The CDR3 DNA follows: TGCGCCAGCAGCAGGGGACTTTCGAACACCGGGGAGCTGTTTTTT. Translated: CASSRGLSNTGELFF. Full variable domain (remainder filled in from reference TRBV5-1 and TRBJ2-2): KAGVTQTPRYLIKTRGQQVTLSCSPISGHRSVSWYQQTPGQGLQFLFEYFSETQRNKGNFPGRFSGRQFSNSRSEMNVSTLELGDSALYLCASSRGLSNTGELFFGEGSRLTVL.

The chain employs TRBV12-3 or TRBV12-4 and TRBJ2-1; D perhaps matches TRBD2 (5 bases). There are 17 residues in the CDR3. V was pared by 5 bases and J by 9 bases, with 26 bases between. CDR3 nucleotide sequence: TGTGCCAGCAGTCCCCTCGCGCTAGCTGGAGTGGATGGTGAGCAGTTCTTC. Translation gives CASSPLALAGVDGEQFF.

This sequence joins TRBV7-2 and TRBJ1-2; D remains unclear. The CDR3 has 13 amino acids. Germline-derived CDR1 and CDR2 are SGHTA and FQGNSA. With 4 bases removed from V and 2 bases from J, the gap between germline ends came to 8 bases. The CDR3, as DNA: TGTGCCAGCAGCTCCGGACGGAACTATGGCTACACCTTC. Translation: CASSSGRNYGYTF.

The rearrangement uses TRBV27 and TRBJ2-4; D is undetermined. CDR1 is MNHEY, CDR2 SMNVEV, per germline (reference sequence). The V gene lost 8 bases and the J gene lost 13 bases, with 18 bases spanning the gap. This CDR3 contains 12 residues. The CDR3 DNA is TGTGCCAGCTCCTCGGGTGGATTTCAGCAGTACTTC. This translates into CASSSGGFQQYF.